This T cell receptor beta chain was documented in a study of CD8 T cells in Susac syndrome. About the study: Among sequenced Susac syndrome patients, 5 or 6 had active disease and about 8 were in remission.

Reverse transcription used 0.5 to 1 ug RNA and random hexamers. Amplification of TCR beta CDR3 was carried out by immunoSEQ multiplex PCR, which covered 54 Vbeta and 13 Jbeta segments. Using its own MiXCR run on the immunoSEQ multiplex PCR reads, TCRdb lists one record per CDR3 protein. This table has about 130,000 distinct CDR3 sequences, 90% to 95% appearing once. The authors sequenced TCR beta from blood CD8+ and CD4+ T cells. Patients with Susac syndrome met diagnostic criteria defined recently for definite or probable disease. CDR3 length equals 16 residues. From germline, CDR1 is SGHTA and CDR2 FQGTGA. Trimming cost V 1 base and J 4 bases; bases outside gene matches: 5.

This TCR derives from a human donor with Susac syndrome. The chain uses TRBV7-3 and TRBJ2-2; 8 bases match TRBD1. Source material: CD8+ T cells from PBMCs. Here the CDR3 DNA reads TGTGCCAGCAGCTTAAGTCCCAGGGGGCCCACCGGGGAGCTGTTTTTT. Residues: CASSLSPRGPTGELFF.